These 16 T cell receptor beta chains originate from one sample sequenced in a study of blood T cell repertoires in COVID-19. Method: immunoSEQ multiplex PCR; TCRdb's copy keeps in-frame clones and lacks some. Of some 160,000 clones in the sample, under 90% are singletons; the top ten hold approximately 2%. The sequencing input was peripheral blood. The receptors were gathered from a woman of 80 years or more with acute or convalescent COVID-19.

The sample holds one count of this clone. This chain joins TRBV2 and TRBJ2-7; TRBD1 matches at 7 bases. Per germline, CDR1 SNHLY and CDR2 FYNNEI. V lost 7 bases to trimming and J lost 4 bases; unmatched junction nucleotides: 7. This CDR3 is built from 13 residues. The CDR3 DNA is TGTGCCAGCAACGACAGGGAATATTACGAGCAGTACTTC. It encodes CASNDREYYEQYF.

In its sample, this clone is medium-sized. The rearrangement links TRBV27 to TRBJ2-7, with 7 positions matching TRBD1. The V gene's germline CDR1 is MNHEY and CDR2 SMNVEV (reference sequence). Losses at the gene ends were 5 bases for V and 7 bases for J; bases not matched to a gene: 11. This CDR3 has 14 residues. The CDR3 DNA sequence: TGTGCCAGCAGTCGACAGGGCCCAGGGTTGGAGCAGTACTTC. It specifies CASSRQGPGLEQYF.

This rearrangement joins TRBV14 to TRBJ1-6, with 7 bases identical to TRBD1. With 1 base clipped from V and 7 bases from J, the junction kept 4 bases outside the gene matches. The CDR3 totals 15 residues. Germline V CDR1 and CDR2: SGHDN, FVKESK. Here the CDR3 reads CASSQGRGNNSPLHF. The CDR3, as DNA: TGTGCCAGCAGCCAAGGCAGGGGGAACAATTCACCCCTCCACTTT.

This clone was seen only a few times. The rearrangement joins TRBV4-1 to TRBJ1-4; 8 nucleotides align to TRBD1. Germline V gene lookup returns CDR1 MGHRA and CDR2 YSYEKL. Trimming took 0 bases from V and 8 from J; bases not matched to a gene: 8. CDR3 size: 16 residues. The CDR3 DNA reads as TGCGCCAGCAGCCAAGATTCGGGGACAGGCGGGGAAAAACTGTTTTTT. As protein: CASSQDSGTGGEKLFF.

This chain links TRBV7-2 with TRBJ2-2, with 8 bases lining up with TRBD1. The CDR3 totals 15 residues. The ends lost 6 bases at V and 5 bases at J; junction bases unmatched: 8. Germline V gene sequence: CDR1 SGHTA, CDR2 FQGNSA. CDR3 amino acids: CASRAGTGGTGELFF. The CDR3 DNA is TGTGCCAGCAGAGCAGGGACAGGCGGGACCGGGGAGCTGTTTTTT.

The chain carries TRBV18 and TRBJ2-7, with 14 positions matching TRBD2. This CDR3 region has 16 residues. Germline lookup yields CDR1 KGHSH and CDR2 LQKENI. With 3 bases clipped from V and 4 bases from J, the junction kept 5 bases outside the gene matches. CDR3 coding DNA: TGTGCCAGCTCACCGACTAGCGGGAGGGCGTCGTACGAGCAGTACTTC. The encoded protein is CASSPTSGRASYEQYF. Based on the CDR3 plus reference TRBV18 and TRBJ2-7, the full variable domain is NAGVMQNPRHLVRRRGQEARLRCSPMKGHSHVYWYRQLPEEGLKFMVYLQKENIIDESGMPKERFSAEFPKEGPSILRIQQVVRGDSAAYFCASSPTSGRASYEQYFGPGTRLTVT.

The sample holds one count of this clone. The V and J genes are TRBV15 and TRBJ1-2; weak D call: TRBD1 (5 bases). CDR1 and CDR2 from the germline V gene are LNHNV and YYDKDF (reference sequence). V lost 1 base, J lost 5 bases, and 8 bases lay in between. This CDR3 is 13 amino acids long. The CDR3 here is CATSRGGSYGYTF. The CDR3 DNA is TGTGCCACCAGCAGAGGGGGCTCGTATGGCTACACCTTC.

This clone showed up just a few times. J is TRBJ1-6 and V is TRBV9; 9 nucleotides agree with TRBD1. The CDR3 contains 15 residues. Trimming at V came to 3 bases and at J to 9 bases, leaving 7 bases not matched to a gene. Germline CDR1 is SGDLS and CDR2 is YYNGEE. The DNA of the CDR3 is TGTGCCAGCAGCGCAGGACAGGGGATGAGTTCACCCCTCCACTTT. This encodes CASSAGQGMSSPLHF.

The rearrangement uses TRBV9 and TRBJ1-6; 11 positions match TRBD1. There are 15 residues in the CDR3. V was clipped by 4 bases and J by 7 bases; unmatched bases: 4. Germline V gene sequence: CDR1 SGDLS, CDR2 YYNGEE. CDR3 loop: CASSPGTGGNSPLHF. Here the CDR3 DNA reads TGTGCCAGCAGCCCAGGGACAGGGGGGAATTCACCCCTCCACTTT.

CDR3 sequence: CASNPSGVDTQYF. The CDR3 DNA sequence: TGTGCCAGCAACCCTAGCGGGGTAGATACGCAGTATTTT. This rearrangement joins TRBV12-3 or TRBV12-4 to TRBJ2-3, with TRBD2 identical over 9 bases. J was trimmed by 5 bases and V by 7 bases; bases with no gene match: 4. The CDR3 is made up of 13 amino acids.

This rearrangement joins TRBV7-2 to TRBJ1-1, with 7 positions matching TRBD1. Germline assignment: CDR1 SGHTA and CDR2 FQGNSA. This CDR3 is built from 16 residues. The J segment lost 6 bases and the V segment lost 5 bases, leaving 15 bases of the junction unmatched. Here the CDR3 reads CASSTNSGQGGSEAFF. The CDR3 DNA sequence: TGTGCCAGCAGCACTAACAGCGGGCAGGGGGGATCTGAAGCTTTCTTT.

CDR3: CASSLSLAGGQPQHF. CDR3 DNA: TGTGCCAGCAGTTTATCCCTCGCGGGTGGCCAGCCCCAGCATTTT. The chain joins TRBV27 to TRBJ1-5; no clear D gene. The CDR3 covers 15 residues. Trimming stripped 0 bases from V and 7 bases from J, with 13 bases between. The germline V gene has CDR1 MNHEY and CDR2 SMNVEV (reference sequence).

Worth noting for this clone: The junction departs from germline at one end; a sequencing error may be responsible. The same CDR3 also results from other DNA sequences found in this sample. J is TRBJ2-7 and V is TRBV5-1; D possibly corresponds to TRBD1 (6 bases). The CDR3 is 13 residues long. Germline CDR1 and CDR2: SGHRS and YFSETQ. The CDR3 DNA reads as TGCGCCAGCAGCTGGAGACAGGCCTACGAGCAGTATTTC. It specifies CASSWRQAYEQYF.

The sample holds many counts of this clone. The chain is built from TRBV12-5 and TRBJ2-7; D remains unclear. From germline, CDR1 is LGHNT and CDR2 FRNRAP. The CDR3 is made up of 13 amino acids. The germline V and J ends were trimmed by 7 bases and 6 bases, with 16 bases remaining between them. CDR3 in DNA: TGTGCTAGTGCCCGGAGAGGCGAAAGCGAGCAGTACTTC. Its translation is CASARRGESEQYF. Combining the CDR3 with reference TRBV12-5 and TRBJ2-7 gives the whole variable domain DARVTQTPRHKVTEMGQEVTMRCQPILGHNTVFWYRQTMMQGLELLAYFRNRAPLDDSGMPKDRFSAEMPDATLATLKIQPSEPRDSAVYFCASARRGESEQYFGPGTRLTVT.

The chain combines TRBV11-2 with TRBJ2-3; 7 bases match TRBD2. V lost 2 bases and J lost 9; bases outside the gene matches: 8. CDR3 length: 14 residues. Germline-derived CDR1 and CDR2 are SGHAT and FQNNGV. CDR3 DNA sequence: TGTGCCAGCAGCTTATGGGGGGGAGCTAGGACGCAGTATTTT. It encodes CASSLWGGARTQYF.

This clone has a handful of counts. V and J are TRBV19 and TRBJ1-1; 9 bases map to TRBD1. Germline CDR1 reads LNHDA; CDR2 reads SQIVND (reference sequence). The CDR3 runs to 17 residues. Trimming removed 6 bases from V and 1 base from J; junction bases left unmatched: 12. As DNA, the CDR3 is TGTGCCAGTAGGACTACAGGGGGCTCCCGACAGAACACTGAAGCTTTCTTT. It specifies CASRTTGGSRQNTEAFF.